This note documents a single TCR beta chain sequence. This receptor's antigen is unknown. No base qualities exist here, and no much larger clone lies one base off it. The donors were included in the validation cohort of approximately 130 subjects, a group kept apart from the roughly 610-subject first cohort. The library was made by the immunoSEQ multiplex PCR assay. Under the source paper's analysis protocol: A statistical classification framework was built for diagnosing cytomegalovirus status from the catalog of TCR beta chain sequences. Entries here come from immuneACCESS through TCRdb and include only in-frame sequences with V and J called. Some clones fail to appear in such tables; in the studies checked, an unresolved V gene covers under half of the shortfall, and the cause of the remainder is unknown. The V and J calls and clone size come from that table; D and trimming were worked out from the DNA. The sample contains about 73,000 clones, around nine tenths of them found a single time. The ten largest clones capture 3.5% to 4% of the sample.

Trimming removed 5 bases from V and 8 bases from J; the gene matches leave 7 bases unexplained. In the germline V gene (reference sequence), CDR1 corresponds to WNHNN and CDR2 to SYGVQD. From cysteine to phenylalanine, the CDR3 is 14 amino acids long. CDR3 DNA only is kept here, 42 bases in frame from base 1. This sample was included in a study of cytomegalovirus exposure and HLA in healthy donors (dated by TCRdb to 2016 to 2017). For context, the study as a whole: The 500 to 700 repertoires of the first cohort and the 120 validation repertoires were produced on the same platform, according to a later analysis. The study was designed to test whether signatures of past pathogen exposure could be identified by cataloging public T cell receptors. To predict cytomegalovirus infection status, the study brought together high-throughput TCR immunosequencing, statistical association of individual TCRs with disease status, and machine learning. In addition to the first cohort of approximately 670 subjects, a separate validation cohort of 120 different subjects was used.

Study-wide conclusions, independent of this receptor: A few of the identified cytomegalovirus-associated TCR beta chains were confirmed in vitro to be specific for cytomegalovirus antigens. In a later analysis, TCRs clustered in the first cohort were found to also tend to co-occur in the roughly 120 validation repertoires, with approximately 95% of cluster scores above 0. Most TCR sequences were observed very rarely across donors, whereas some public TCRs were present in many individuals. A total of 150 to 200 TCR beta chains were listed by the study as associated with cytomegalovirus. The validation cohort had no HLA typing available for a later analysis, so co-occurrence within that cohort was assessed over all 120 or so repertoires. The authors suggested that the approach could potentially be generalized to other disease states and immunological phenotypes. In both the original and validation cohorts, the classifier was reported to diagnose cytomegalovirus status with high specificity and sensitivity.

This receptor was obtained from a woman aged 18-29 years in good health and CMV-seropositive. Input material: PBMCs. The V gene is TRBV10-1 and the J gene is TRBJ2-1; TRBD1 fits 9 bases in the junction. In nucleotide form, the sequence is TGCGCCAGCAGTACAGGGGGCCGAGGGGATGAGCAGTTCTTC. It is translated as CASSTGGRGDEQFF.